The T cell receptor (beta chain) described here comes from a study of cytomegalovirus exposure and HLA in healthy donors. Study context: HLA-typed donors contributed 65 million to 95 million unique TCRs, which were held in an early data release. Points from the study as a whole: Later analysis identified about 15,000 TCR beta sequences associated with HLA alleles, using a false discovery rate threshold of 0.05.

Turning to this clone: Its specificity is unknown.

Germline V gene sequence: CDR1 MGHRA, CDR2 YSYEKL. The CDR3 is 15 residues long. The PCR made use of 60 Vbeta and 13 Jbeta primers. Clones were read by immunoSEQ multiplex PCR, and TCRdb kept only the in-frame ones, dropping some. The repertoire holds 200,000 or so clones, with 82% as singletons. The sample was PBMCs. This sequence joins TRBV4-1 and TRBJ2-5; unclear D gene. Matching the DNA end better, TRBJ2-7 makes the J call doubtful. The sequence was obtained from a woman aged 45-65 years in good health and CMV-seropositive. CDR3 nucleotide sequence: TGCGCCAGCAGCCAAGATAATCGAAACCCCTACGAGCAGTACTTC. This translates into CASSQDNRNPYEQYF.